The 28 T cell receptor beta chains presented below share a single source sample, sequenced in a study of CXCR3-negative and CXCR3-positive naive CD8 T cells. Through 5' RACE with UMI labels, the TRB cDNA libraries were prepared. TCRdb re-called the 5' RACE reads; every CDR3 protein appears as one record, without DNA. The sample holds some 22,000 distinct CDR3 sequences. Sample: naive CXCR3- CD8+ T cells from blood. Subset meaning: CD45RO-CCR7+CD27+CD95- naive CD8+ T cells lacking CXCR3 (TNR3-). These TCRs come from a human donor in good health. Some clones in this sample may be carry-over from other donors' samples.

The rearrangement joins TRBV5-1 to TRBJ2-1. Germline CDR1 is SGHRS and CDR2 is YFSETQ. CDR3 length: 16 amino acids. The CDR3 sequence is CASSLGLAPAYNEQFF.

V gene TRBV5-1 combines with J gene TRBJ2-2. Per germline, CDR1 SGHRS and CDR2 YFSETQ. This CDR3 is built from 15 residues. This CDR3 reads CASSLVGGHTGELFF.

This chain connects TRBV6-6 to TRBJ2-5; there is no DNA to check the TCRdb D call of TRBD1. The germline gives CDR1 MNHNY, CDR2 SVGAGI (reference sequence). The CDR3 spans 14 residues. The CDR3 loop is CASSWAGAQETQYF.

CDR3: CASSYRGNQPQHF. The V and J genes are TRBV6-2 or TRBV6-3 and TRBJ1-5; the TCRdb D gene call, TRBD1, has no DNA to confirm it. Germline CDR1 reads MNHEY; CDR2 reads SVGEGT. The CDR3 is made up of 13 amino acids.

This chain connects TRBV6-2 or TRBV6-3 to TRBJ2-1; TCRdb's D call, TRBD1, is unchecked because there is no DNA. This CDR3 has 14 amino acids. Per the germline V gene, CDR1 is MNHEY and CDR2 is SVGEGT. CDR3 sequence reads: CASSGTDSYNEQFF.

The rearrangement uses TRBV23-1 and TRBJ2-7; TCRdb proposes TRBD1, but this gene call is untestable without DNA. TRBV23-1 is given ORF status, its function remaining uncertain. The CDR3 is 19 amino acids. CDR3 sequence: CASSQFHRGHLINSYEQYF.

The J gene is TRBJ2-2, the V gene TRBV29-1; TCRdb calls TRBD1, which cannot be checked without DNA. This CDR3 spans 12 amino acids. Germline V lookup: CDR1 SQVTM, CDR2 ANQGSEA. CDR3 loop: CSVEGGSGELFF.

The rearrangement links TRBV29-1 to TRBJ1-2. This CDR3 has 12 residues. Looked up from germline, CDR1 is SQVTM and CDR2 is ANQGSEA. The chain's CDR3 is CSVAEGLDGYTF.

The chain uses TRBV20-1 and TRBJ2-7. The CDR3 is 13 residues long. Germline CDR1 reads DFQATT; CDR2 reads SNEGSKA (reference sequence). CDR3: CSAREGSSYEQYF.

The V gene is TRBV15, the J gene TRBJ2-3; without DNA, the TCRdb call of TRBD1 cannot be checked. Germline CDR1 is LNHNV and CDR2 is YYDKDF (reference sequence). CDR3 length equals 14 residues. The CDR3 region is CATSRVDITDTQYF.

The V and J genes are TRBV15 and TRBJ2-7. Germline-derived CDR1 and CDR2 are LNHNV and YYDKDF (reference sequence). CDR3 length: 15 residues. The CDR3 spells CATSSRPFSSYEQYF.

The V gene is TRBV7-6, the J gene TRBJ2-1; the D call from TCRdb, TRBD1, cannot be confirmed without DNA. CDR3 size: 15 residues. Per germline, CDR1 SGHVS and CDR2 FNYEAQ. CDR3 residues: CASSSRQGLVDEQFF.

The rearrangement uses TRBV3-1 and TRBJ1-1. Looked up from germline, CDR1 is LGHDT and CDR2 is YNNKEL (reference sequence). The CDR3 length is 16 residues. CDR3 amino acids: CASSQSGIGIFSEAFF.

The chain employs TRBV7-9 and TRBJ2-1; the TRBD2 assignment by TCRdb is unverifiable without DNA. The CDR3 consists of 17 residues. CDR1 SEHNR and CDR2 FQNEAQ come from the germline V gene (reference sequence). This CDR3 reads CASSLPYSGKTYNEQFF.

The chain employs TRBV4-1 and TRBJ2-5; TCRdb's D call, TRBD2, is unchecked because there is no DNA. The CDR3 length is 16 residues. The germline CDR1 and CDR2 sequences are MGHRA and YSYEKL. The CDR3 loop reads CASSQALAGVKRTQYF.

The rearrangement joins TRBV29-1 to TRBJ2-1; TCRdb names TRBD1, which stays unverified in the absence of DNA. The CDR3 runs 17 residues. The V gene's germline CDR1 is SQVTM and CDR2 ANQGSEA. The CDR3 reads CSVESVRRGQDDNEQFF.

The chain's CDR3 is CASSLTVLLGYTF. The chain is built from TRBV7-9 and TRBJ1-2. The germline V gene has CDR1 SEHNR and CDR2 FQNEAQ (reference sequence). CDR3 length: 13 amino acids.

This clonotype is medium-sized by frequency. V is TRBV7-3 and J is TRBJ2-1; no DNA is available, so the TRBD2 call from TCRdb remains unchecked. CDR1 is SGHTA, CDR2 FQGTGA, per germline. This CDR3 spans 15 amino acids. The CDR3 loop is CASSLMSSGDNEQFF.

Measured by frequency, this clonotype is medium-sized. This chain joins TRBV5-1 and TRBJ2-3. There are 14 residues in the CDR3. Germline assignment: CDR1 SGHRS and CDR2 YFSETQ. The CDR3: CASSSQETADTQYF.

The chain is built from TRBV6-6 and TRBJ2-1; TCRdb's D call of TRBD1 is untestable without DNA. The CDR3 sequence is 16 residues long. Germline V CDR1 and CDR2: MNHNY, SVGAGI (reference sequence). The chain's CDR3 is CASSYEETDTTMGQFF.

The chain recombines TRBV7-2 with TRBJ2-4. CDR1 is SGHTA and CDR2 is FQGNSA in the germline V gene. The CDR3 has 11 amino acids. CDR3 residues: CASSLIDIQYF.

The chain recombines TRBV4-3 with TRBJ2-5; without DNA, the TCRdb call of TRBD1 cannot be checked. The CDR3 length is 15 residues. Germline assignment: CDR1 LGHNA and CDR2 YSLEER. Here the CDR3 reads CASSHETVGAKTQYF.

The rearrangement links TRBV7-9 to TRBJ2-2; the D call of TRBD1 rests on TCRdb alone, since no DNA is present to check it. Per the germline V gene, CDR1 is SEHNR and CDR2 is FQNEAQ (reference sequence). This CDR3 has 15 residues. This CDR3 is CASSGRGTGPGELFF.

This clonotype ranks as medium-sized (0.01 to 0.1%) in terms of frequency. The rearrangement links TRBV7-6 to TRBJ2-1; TCRdb selects TRBD1, and the lack of DNA leaves this call unchecked. Germline CDR1 reads SGHVS; CDR2 reads FNYEAQ. The CDR3 runs to 15 residues. The CDR3 reads CASSSNPAPGDEQFF.

The V gene is TRBV7-9, the J gene TRBJ2-7; TCRdb calls TRBD1, which cannot be checked without DNA. The CDR3 sequence is 15 residues long. In germline, CDR1 is SEHNR, CDR2 FQNEAQ (reference sequence). The CDR3 loop reads CASSFQQGPVYEQYF.

The rearrangement uses TRBV5-1 and TRBJ2-7; checking the TCRdb D call of TRBD1 is not possible without DNA. Germline loops: CDR1 SGHRS, CDR2 YFSETQ. The CDR3 contains 15 residues. CDR3 residues: CASSSGQGFSYEQYF.

The rearrangement joins TRBV6-2 or TRBV6-3 to TRBJ1-2; with no DNA, the TCRdb D assignment of TRBD1 cannot be verified. CDR3 size: 18 residues. Germline CDR1 reads MNHEY; CDR2 reads SVGEGT. CDR3 protein: CASRLDMDRRTGDYGYTF.

J is TRBJ2-5 and V is TRBV7-9; TCRdb selects TRBD1, and the lack of DNA leaves this call unchecked. CDR3 length equals 17 residues. CDR1 and CDR2 (germline): SEHNR, FQNEAQ (reference sequence). CDR3 loop: CASSYPYSGPGGETQYF.